This T cell receptor (beta chain) was captured in a study of CD8 T cells in ankylosing spondylitis (dated by TCRdb to 2017 to 2019). For the wider study: To find TCR variants linked to disease, the study profiled T cell receptor beta repertoires in ankylosing spondylitis patients and healthy donors. In total, the full study cohort was made up of 110 or so healthy donors and more than 20 ankylosing spondylitis patients. Samples of peripheral blood were taken, and for ankylosing spondylitis patients, synovial fluid was collected as well.

The full study reports these points: A CD8+ phenotype was shown by the disease-linked clones, which were found at relatively low frequencies in peripheral blood. Some motif variants were previously reported in synovial fluid and blood of reactive arthritis patients, suggesting common disease-initiation mechanisms. The disease-linked clones were reported as significantly enriched in matched synovial fluid samples from ankylosing spondylitis patients. A TCR beta motif made up of several highly homologous amino acid variants appeared to be characteristic of blood from ankylosing spondylitis patients.

TCRdb lists the instrument as Illumina HiSeq 2500. Quantitative 5'-RACE with molecular barcodes was used to prepare TCR beta libraries. Regarding the original processing steps: A new computational method based on a probabilistic model of VDJ rearrangement was used to identify disease-linked TCR variants. Through fastp at Q25 and MiXCR, TCRdb rebuilt clones from the public reads, retaining in-frame beta chains. Here each entry gathers all rows of one CDR3 protein and keeps the most common genes and DNA. The authors' filters were not applied to this entry. This sample is represented by about 130,000 distinct CDR3 sequences; around 9% of them were singletons. Together, the top ten hold 3% to 4% of the sample. CDR1 is given as SQVTM and CDR2 as ANQGSEA, both from the germline V gene. Measured from the cysteine to the phenylalanine, the CDR3 is 10 residues long. Only the CDR3 portion is preserved as DNA: 30 bases, with reading frame beginning at the first base.

In this sample, this clonotype turned up many times. The target of this receptor is not known. No much larger clone exists at a distance of one base, and base qualities are not known. The TCR sequence derives from a male donor with ankylosing spondylitis or in good health (not recorded which). The chain was built from TRBV29-1 and TRBJ2-1, with the D gene too uncertain to name. Sequencing was carried out using blood, either unsorted or a sorted T cell fraction (not recorded which). The CDR3 reads CIPPRHEQFF. The DNA sequence is as follows: TGCATCCCCCCCAGGCATGAGCAGTTCTTC.